This is a list of T cell receptor beta chains from one sample in a study of blood T cell repertoires in COVID-19. The method was immunoSEQ multiplex PCR; TCRdb's version includes in-frame clones alone and lacks a portion of them. The sample has 150,000 or so clones; 85% to 90% are singletons. The sample consisted of peripheral blood. These TCRs come from a man younger than 30 with COVID-19, enrolled during active disease. CDR3s include the opening cysteine and the closing phenylalanine or tryptophan. The D gene is left open where the match is weak. A row's size may be missing; if present it is once, few, many or a size class.

cdr3_length j_call v_call d_call clone_size cdr3_aa cdr3_nt
15 TRBJ1-1 TRBV7-6 - - CASSLTGRVGTEAFF TGTGCCAGCAGCTTAACCGGGAGAGTAGGGACTGAAGCTTTCTTT
15 TRBJ1-2 TRBV6-5 TRBD1 - CASTRGGQDNYGYTF TGTGCCAGCACGCGGGGGGGACAGGACAACTATGGCTACACCTTC
15 TRBJ1-1 TRBV28 - - CASNPWRGQNTEAFF TGTGCCAGCAATCCCTGGAGGGGTCAGAACACTGAAGCTTTCTTT
13 TRBJ2-3 TRBV24-1 - - CATSEHLGAAQYF TGTGCCACCAGTGAGCACCTAGGGGCAGCGCAGTATTTT
12 TRBJ2-1 TRBV6-5 - - CASRSGLAEQFF TGTGCCAGCAGGTCGGGGCTAGCGGAGCAGTTCTTC
14 TRBJ1-1 TRBV4-1 - - CASSQEGAATEAFF TGCGCCAGCAGCCAAGAGGGGGCCGCCACTGAAGCTTTCTTT
15 TRBJ1-1 TRBV27 - - CASSLTPTGWTEAFF TGTGCCAGCAGTTTGACCCCGACCGGGTGGACTGAAGCTTTCTTT
17 TRBJ1-6 TRBV9 TRBD1 - CASSDGTASSYNSPLHF TGTGCCAGCAGCGACGGGACAGCCAGCTCCTATAATTCACCCCTCCACTTT
11 TRBJ2-7 TRBV29-1 - - CSVLQGSEQYF TGCAGCGTATTACAGGGCAGCGAGCAGTACTTC
14 TRBJ1-6 TRBV5-4 TRBD1 - CASSFRGQNSPLHF TGTGCCAGCAGCTTCAGGGGGCAAAATTCACCCCTCCACTTT
14 TRBJ2-5 TRBV9 TRBD2 - CASSASGVQETQYF TGTGCCAGCAGCGCTAGCGGGGTCCAAGAGACCCAGTACTTC
16 TRBJ2-7 TRBV19 TRBD2 - CASSIPGTSGMYEQYF TGTGCCAGTAGTATCCCCGGGACTAGCGGGATGTACGAGCAGTACTTC
13 TRBJ2-2 TRBV5-1 - - CASRQGRTGELFF TGCGCCAGCAGGCAGGGTAGGACCGGGGAGCTGTTTTTT
14 TRBJ2-3 TRBV6-2/TRBV6-3 - - CASSAQRATDTQYF TGTGCCAGCAGTGCCCAGCGGGCTACAGATACGCAGTATTTT
15 TRBJ2-7 TRBV28 - - CASSPPGRLMDEQYF TGTGCCAGCAGTCCCCCCGGGAGATTAATGGACGAGCAGTACTTC
15 TRBJ2-1 TRBV14 - - CASSQFWSSYNEQFF TGTGCCAGCAGCCAATTCTGGAGCTCCTACAATGAGCAGTTCTTC
15 TRBJ2-1 TRBV7-3 - - CASSLQGGAYNEQFF TGTGCCAGCAGCTTACAGGGTGGTGCCTACAATGAGCAGTTCTTC
18 TRBJ2-4 TRBV4-2 TRBD2 once CASSQDRGEVRTKNIQYF TGTGCCAGCAGCCAAGATCGGGGGGAGGTCAGGACCAAAAACATTCAGTACTTC
14 TRBJ1-4 TRBV10-3 TRBD1 - CAISERGPGEKLFF TGTGCCATCAGTGAAAGGGGGCCTGGTGAAAAACTGTTTTTT
16 TRBJ2-5 TRBV5-4 - - CASSFPGHQGVETQYF TGTGCCAGCAGCTTTCCTGGCCACCAAGGGGTGGAGACCCAGTACTTC
14 TRBJ2-3 TRBV5-5 TRBD1 - CASSRRQGMNTQYF TGTGCCAGCAGCAGGAGACAGGGGATGAATACGCAGTATTTT
14 TRBJ1-5 TRBV6-2/TRBV6-3 - - CASSYPSPMRPQHF TGTGCCAGCAGTTACCCAAGCCCTATGAGGCCCCAGCATTTT
14 TRBJ2-7 TRBV19 TRBD1 once CASSMGQGAYEQYF TGTGCCAGTAGTATGGGGCAGGGGGCCTACGAGCAGTACTTC
14 TRBJ2-3 TRBV5-8 TRBD2 once CASSPGLLTDTQYF TGTGCCAGCAGCCCGGGACTATTAACAGATACGCAGTATTTT
14 TRBJ2-7 TRBV10-3 TRBD2 - CAISPGGGPYEQYF TGTGCCATCAGCCCGGGCGGGGGGCCCTACGAGCAGTACTTC
16 TRBJ1-5 TRBV28 - - CASTQDPIHSNQPQHF TGTGCCAGCACCCAAGATCCTATCCATAGCAATCAGCCCCAGCATTTT
15 TRBJ1-5 TRBV4-3 - - CASSAAPGAGQPQHF TGCGCCAGCAGCGCGGCACCAGGGGCAGGTCAGCCCCAGCATTTT
16 TRBJ1-3 TRBV7-8 - - CASSNPRRGLWDTIYF TGTGCCAGCAGCAACCCCCGGCGGGGGCTCTGGGACACCATATATTTT
12 TRBJ1-2 TRBV28 - - CASTEQLYGYTF TGTGCCAGCACTGAACAGCTCTATGGCTACACCTTC